One sample yielded the 18 T cell receptor beta chains listed below, sequenced in a study of CD8 T cells in ankylosing spondylitis. Findings of the study overall: What seemed typical of ankylosing spondylitis blood was a TCR beta motif built from eight highly homologous variants.

The antigens for these receptors are not known. TCRdb ran MiXCR on the 5' RACE reads and lists one entry per CDR3 protein. The table has more than 300,000 distinct CDR3 sequences, 6.5% to 10% seen once; the top ten hold roughly 15%. Sequencing input: blood, either unsorted or a sorted T cell fraction (not recorded which). The receptors here all came from a male donor with ankylosing spondylitis.

In this sample, this clonotype turned up a few times. V usage is TRBV20-1 and J usage is TRBJ2-3, with D unclear. V was cut by 5 bases and J by 2 bases, with 14 bases left in between. CDR3 length: 14 residues. CDR1 DFQATT and CDR2 SNEGSKA come from the germline V gene (reference sequence). CDR3 bases: TGCAGTGCTCACCCGACTTTTTACACAGATACGCAGTATTTT. Translation gives CSAHPTFYTDTQYF.

Turning to this clonotype: A junction boundary mismatches the germline segment, possibly from a read error. The chain is built from TRBV18 and TRBJ1-5; 9 bases agree with TRBD1. In germline, CDR1 is KGHSH, CDR2 LQKENI. CDR3 size: 15 residues. The CDR3 loop is CANSPGTGYSQPQHF. In nucleotides, the CDR3 is TGTGCCAACTCACCGGGGACAGGGTATAGTCAGCCCCAGCATTTT.

This clonotype was observed many times. V usage is TRBV7-2 and J usage is TRBJ1-1, with D maybe TRBD1 (6 bases). The germline CDR1 and CDR2 sequences are SGHTA and FQGNSA. V gave up 5 bases and J gave up 1 base, with 14 bases separating them. The CDR3 has 15 amino acids. The CDR3, as DNA: TGTGCCAGCAGCCTGGACAGTACTGGGAACACTGAAGCTTTCTTT. Translated, it gives CASSLDSTGNTEAFF.

This clonotype was detected only a few times. V usage is TRBV5-1 and J usage is TRBJ2-5; possible D gene TRBD1, 6 bases. The CDR3 loop spans 15 amino acids. V dropped 4 bases and J dropped 3 bases, with 16 bases sitting between them. Germline V gene data show CDR1 as SGHRS and CDR2 as YFSETQ. CDR3 nucleotide sequence: TGCGCCAGCAGCAACGCACAGGGAGAAAAAGAGACCCAGTACTTC. Its protein is CASSNAQGEKETQYF.

The rearrangement uses TRBV20-1 and TRBJ2-1; 9 bases agree with TRBD2. Trimming cost V 0 bases and J 4 bases; bases outside gene matches: 4. The length of the CDR3 is 15 residues. Germline lookup yields CDR1 DFQATT and CDR2 SNEGSKA (reference sequence). The CDR3 region is CSARDPAGGYNEQFF. For the CDR3, the DNA is TGCAGTGCTAGAGATCCCGCGGGAGGGTACAATGAGCAGTTCTTC.

CDR3 protein: CASSQAPPRYYNEQFF. In nucleotides, the CDR3 is TGCGCCAGCAGCCAGGCCCCTCCTAGGTACTACAATGAGCAGTTCTTC. V usage is TRBV4-3 and J usage is TRBJ2-1; no clear D gene. This CDR3 has 16 residues. V lost 3 bases and J 3 bases, leaving 15 bases between the germline ends. The V gene's germline CDR1 is LGHNA and CDR2 YSLEER.

The gene calls are TRBV27 and TRBJ2-3; tentatively, D is TRBD1 (5 bases). This CDR3 contains 15 residues. Germline CDR1 and CDR2: MNHEY and SMNVEV (reference sequence). The V end was cut by 5 bases, the J end by 6 bases, with 18 bases between. CDR3 amino acids: CASSPQGSILDTQYF. CDR3 in DNA: TGTGCCAGCAGTCCGCAGGGTTCTATTCTTGATACGCAGTATTTT.

A few counts support this clonotype. The chain carries TRBV19 and TRBJ2-2; the D call may be TRBD1 or TRBD2 (5 bases each). The CDR3 is 15 amino acids. Trimming removed 2 bases at V and 2 bases at J, with 9 bases between. CDR1 is LNHDA, CDR2 SQIVND, per germline (reference sequence). This chain's CDR3 is CASSIRGDNTGELFF. The CDR3, as DNA: TGTGCCAGTAGTATAAGAGGGGACAACACCGGGGAGCTGTTTTTT.

This clonotype was recorded a few times. The chain recombines TRBV7-7 with TRBJ1-5; no definite D call. Looked up from germline, CDR1 is SSHAT and CDR2 is FNYEAQ (reference sequence). The length of the CDR3 is 17 residues. V gave up 5 bases and J gave up 6 bases, with 23 bases separating them. Here the CDR3 DNA reads TGTGCCAGCAGCATCCCAAACAGTGGGGTAACGATTCAGCCCCAGCATTTT. Translated, it gives CASSIPNSGVTIQPQHF.

This clonotype has more than one count but fewer than ten. The rearrangement links TRBV7-9 to TRBJ2-5, with 7 positions matching TRBD1. This CDR3 has 14 residues. The germline V gene has CDR1 SEHNR and CDR2 FQNEAQ (reference sequence). V lost 5 bases and J lost 5; bases outside the gene matches: 8. The CDR3 DNA follows: TGTGCCAGCAGCGGCAGACAGGGAGTGGAGACCCAGTACTTC. Its translation is CASSGRQGVETQYF.

At least ten counts were recorded for this clonotype. V and J are TRBV19 and TRBJ2-7; 7 bases are shared with TRBD1. Germline-derived CDR1 and CDR2 are LNHDA and SQIVND (reference sequence). V lost 6 bases, J lost 3 bases, and 8 bases stayed unmatched. The CDR3 is 14 amino acids. DNA of the CDR3: TGTGCCAGTAGGTCGGGACAGCCGCACTACGAGCAGTACTTC. The encoded protein is CASRSGQPHYEQYF.

This clonotype was detected only a few times. V usage is TRBV7-9 and J usage is TRBJ1-4; D call uncertain. This CDR3 spans 15 amino acids. Trimming pared 1 base from V and 7 bases from J, leaving 13 bases between. The V gene's germline CDR1 is SEHNR and CDR2 FQNEAQ (reference sequence). The CDR3 sequence: CASSLGWAESEKLFF. The CDR3 bases are TGTGCCAGCAGCTTAGGCTGGGCAGAAAGTGAAAAACTGTTTTTT.

V gene TRBV3-1 combines with J gene TRBJ2-2; D call uncertain. The length of the CDR3 is 15 residues. Trimming took off 1 base at V and 5 bases at J, with 11 bases between the two ends. The germline V gene has CDR1 LGHDT and CDR2 YNNKEL (reference sequence). This CDR3 is CASSQAPSRTGELFF. The CDR3 nucleotides read TGTGCCAGCAGCCAAGCTCCCAGCAGGACCGGGGAGCTGTTTTTT.

The V and J genes are TRBV5-1 and TRBJ2-1, with 11 bases aligning to TRBD2. The V gene end was trimmed by 2 bases and the J gene end by 12 bases; junction bases not matched to a gene: 10. Germline V CDR1 and CDR2: SGHRS, YFSETQ. This CDR3 is built from 15 residues. The CDR3 DNA reads TGCGCCAGCAGCTTTGATAGCGGGAGGGCCGAGGCGCAGTTCTTC. Translated: CASSFDSGRAEAQFF.

This clonotype has a count of ten or more. The genes are TRBV7-6 and TRBJ1-4, with 7 bases lining up with TRBD1. The length of the CDR3 is 13 residues. J lost 7 bases, V lost 6 bases, and 5 bases had no gene match. Germline CDR1 SGHVS, CDR2 FNYEAQ. Written as DNA, the CDR3 is TGTGCCAGCAGTTACAGGGGTGGTGAAAAACTGTTTTTT. It specifies CASSYRGGEKLFF. The full variable domain, rest sourced from reference TRBV7-6 and TRBJ1-4, is GAGVSQSPRYKVTKRGQDVALRCDPISGHVSLYWYRQALGQGPEFLTYFNYEAQQDKSGLPNDRFSAERPEGSISTLTIQRTEQRDSAMYRCASSYRGGEKLFFGSGTQLSVL.

This clonotype has more than one count but fewer than ten. This sequence joins TRBV11-1 and TRBJ2-7, with D perhaps TRBD2 (5 bases). Trimming stripped 2 bases from V and 2 bases from J, with 16 bases between. The CDR3 loop spans 16 amino acids. The germline V gene encodes CDR1 SGHAT and CDR2 FQDESV (reference sequence). CDR3 sequence (DNA): TGTGCCAGCAGCTTATTCGCCGGACTTCACCCCTACGAGCAGTACTTC. This translates into CASSLFAGLHPYEQYF.

The rearrangement links TRBV5-5 to TRBJ2-3; D uncertain. The CDR3 totals 14 residues. The germline CDR1 and CDR2 sequences are SGHKS and YYEKEE (reference sequence). V gave up 1 base and J gave up 2 bases, with 8 bases separating them. The CDR3 nucleotides are TGTGCCAGCAGCTTGCCTCTTAACACAGATACGCAGTATTTT. Translated, it gives CASSLPLNTDTQYF.

The chain combines TRBV6-4 with TRBJ2-3; no firm D call. Trimming cost V 4 bases and J 6 bases, with 8 bases left between them. Germline V lookup: CDR1 MRHNA, CDR2 SNTAGT. The CDR3 is 12 residues long. The CDR3 coding sequence is TGTGCCAGCAGTGGAACGTCCGATACGCAGTATTTT. Its translation: CASSGTSDTQYF.